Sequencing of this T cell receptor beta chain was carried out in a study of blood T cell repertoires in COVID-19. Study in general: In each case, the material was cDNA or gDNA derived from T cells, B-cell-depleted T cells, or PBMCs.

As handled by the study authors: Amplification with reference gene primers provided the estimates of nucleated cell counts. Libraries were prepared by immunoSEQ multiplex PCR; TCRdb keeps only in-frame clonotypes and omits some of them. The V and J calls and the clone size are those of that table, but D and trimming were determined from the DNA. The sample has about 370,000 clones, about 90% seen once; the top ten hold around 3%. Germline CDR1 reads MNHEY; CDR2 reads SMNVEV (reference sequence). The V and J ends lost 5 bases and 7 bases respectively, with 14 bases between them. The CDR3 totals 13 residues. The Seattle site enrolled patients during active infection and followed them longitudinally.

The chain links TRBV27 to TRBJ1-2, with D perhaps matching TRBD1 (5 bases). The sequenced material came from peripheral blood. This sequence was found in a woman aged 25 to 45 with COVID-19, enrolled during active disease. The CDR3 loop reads CASSLTGGGGYTF. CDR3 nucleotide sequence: TGTGCCAGCAGTCTCACGGGGGGGGGTGGCTACACCTTC.